What follows are 20 T cell receptor beta chains derived from one specimen sequenced in a study of molecular identifiers for immune sequencing clone quantification. TCRdb passed the PCR reads through MiXCR, listing each CDR3 protein once. The top ten clones hold roughly 0.79% of a sample with about 510,000 distinct CDR3 sequences, less than 30% of them seen once. Sequencing was done on a sample of naive CD8+ T cells from blood, with Jurkat cell RNA spiked in. The subset denotes: FACS-sorted CD8+CD4-CCR7+CD45RA+ naive T cells. These receptors all stem from a human donor in good health. Some libraries in this study had Jurkat cell RNA spiked in.

The rearrangement links TRBV7-3 to TRBJ2-5, with D tentatively TRBD2 (7 bases). The J call could be wrong; TRBJ2-1 is a better fit for the DNA end. Germline V lookup: CDR1 SGHTA, CDR2 FQGTGA. The CDR3 length is 17 residues. CDR3 nucleotides: TGTGCCAGCAGCTTATTAGTTAAGGGGGGGCTGATCGATGAGCAGTTCTTC. The encoded protein is CASSLLVKGGLIDEQFF.

The chain has TRBV5-5 and TRBJ1-1; D might be TRBD1 (5 bases). Germline-derived CDR1 and CDR2 are SGHKS and YYEKEE (reference sequence). With 0 bases removed from V and 7 bases from J, the gap between germline ends came to 10 bases. This CDR3 contains 13 residues. The CDR3 sequence: CASSLADQGEAFF. In DNA form, the CDR3 reads TGTGCCAGCAGCTTGGCAGATCAGGGTGAAGCTTTCTTT. Full variable domain (missing parts from reference TRBV5-5 and TRBJ1-1): DAGVTQSPTHLIKTRGQQVTLRCSPISGHKSVSWYQQVLGQGPQFIFQYYEKEERGRGNFPDRFSARQFPNYSSELNVNALLLGDSALYLCASSLADQGEAFFGQGTRLTVV.

Note on this clonotype: A junction end diverges from the germline sequence, so it may reflect a read error. The gene calls are TRBV7-4 and TRBJ2-1, with TRBD1 matching over 7 bases. The CDR3 runs 18 residues. CDR1 and CDR2 (germline): SGHVT, SQSDAQ. The CDR3 DNA is TGTGCCAGCAGCCAGGGACAGAGGTTAGGCAGGTCCTACAATGAGCAGCTCTTC. As protein: CASSQGQRLGRSYNEQLF.

This chain links TRBV9 with TRBJ2-3; D is undetermined. Trimming cost V 6 bases and J 2 bases, with 7 bases left between them. CDR1 SGDLS and CDR2 YYNGEE come from the germline V gene. The CDR3 covers 12 residues. CDR3 region: CASNANTDTQYF. CDR3 in DNA: TGTGCCAGCAACGCCAACACAGATACGCAGTATTTT. Drawing the rest from reference TRBV9 and TRBJ2-3, the complete variable domain is DSGVTQTPKHLITATGQRVTLRCSPRSGDLSVYWYQQSLDQGLQFLIQYYNGEERAKGNILERFSAQQFPDLHSELNLSSLELGDSALYFCASNANTDTQYFGPGTRLTVL.

This clonotype was observed many times. Here the CDR3 reads CSVEDRNEQYF. DNA for the CDR3: TGCAGCGTTGAAGACCGGAACGAGCAGTACTTC. The chain joins TRBV29-1 to TRBJ2-7; D gene ambiguous. Between the trimmed V and J ends, which lost 0 bases and 5 bases, there was a span of 5 bases. The V gene's germline CDR1 is SQVTM and CDR2 ANQGSEA. The CDR3 covers 11 residues.

This clonotype has a handful of counts. The chain joins TRBV6-1 to TRBJ2-7; a possible D gene is TRBD1 (6 bases). The CDR3 is 15 amino acids. Germline values: CDR1 MNHNS, CDR2 SASEGT. Deletions cut 4 bases from V and 0 bases from J, with 13 bases between. CDR3 coding DNA: TGTGCCAGCAGTGTAAGGACAGACAGCTCCTACGAGCAGTACTTC. It codes for CASSVRTDSSYEQYF.

The chain couples TRBV4-3 to TRBJ1-2; D not certain. With 0 bases removed from V and 4 bases from J, the gap between germline ends came to 15 bases. The germline gives CDR1 LGHNA, CDR2 YSLEER. The CDR3 is 16 amino acids. The CDR3 DNA sequence: TGCGCCAGCAGCCAAGAAGTTTACACGACGTTCTATGGCTACACCTTC. It yields the protein CASSQEVYTTFYGYTF.

Turning to this clonotype: One junction end does not reproduce the germline sequence, and a read error may be involved. V is TRBV27 and J is TRBJ1-1; no firm D call. Per germline, CDR1 MNHEY and CDR2 SMNVEV (reference sequence). This CDR3 comprises 13 residues. CDR3 nucleotide sequence: TGTGCCGGCAGTTCGGGTCGGGAAACTGAAGCTTTCTTT. Protein sequence: CAGSSGRETEAFF.

The chain is built from TRBV12-3 or TRBV12-4 and TRBJ2-3; D may be TRBD1 or TRBD2 (6 bases each). The length of the CDR3 is 16 residues. V lost 8 bases, J lost 2 bases, and 20 bases lay in between. The CDR3 DNA reads TGTGCCAGCGGGGGCACGGGACTTATAAACACAGATACGCAGTATTTT. Its protein is CASGGTGLINTDTQYF.

This clonotype was observed a few times. The chain recombines TRBV2 with TRBJ2-3, with 7 bases identical to TRBD2. Germline CDR1 is SNHLY and CDR2 is FYNNEI. Germline trimming cut 8 bases from V and 4 bases from J; bases unmatched to any gene: 15. The CDR3 loop spans 16 amino acids. The DNA for the CDR3 is TGTGCCAGCTCCCTACTTCTGGGGCTAGCGGCAGATACGCAGTATTTT. Protein sequence: CASSLLLGLAADTQYF.

Only a few counts were recorded for this clonotype. V and J are TRBV11-2 and TRBJ2-3, with 8 bases identical to TRBD2. V lost 1 base, J lost 7 bases, and 16 bases stayed unmatched. Germline lookup yields CDR1 SGHAT and CDR2 FQNNGV. CDR3 size: 18 residues. The CDR3 DNA is TGTGCCAGCAGCTTAGCCCCACTAGCGGCAGCTGGATGGAATACGCAGTATTTT. Translation gives CASSLAPLAAAGWNTQYF.

The rearrangement uses TRBV27 and TRBJ1-1; the D gene is possibly TRBD1 (5 bases). Germline V gene data show CDR1 as MNHEY and CDR2 as SMNVEV (reference sequence). This CDR3 spans 12 amino acids. The ends were cut back, 5 bases at V and 9 bases at J, with 13 bases in the middle. The CDR3 spells CASSQPGTQAFF. The CDR3 DNA is TGTGCCAGCAGTCAGCCCGGGACGCAAGCTTTCTTT.

The chain has TRBV7-2 and TRBJ2-5, with 13 bases fitting TRBD2. The V and J ends lost 1 base and 5 bases, in that order; junction bases with no gene match: 10. Germline V gene data show CDR1 as SGHTA and CDR2 as FQGNSA. The CDR3 length is 18 residues. The CDR3 coding sequence is TGTGCCAGCAGCTTAGAGAGCCGACTAGCGGGAGGTATGGAGACCCAGTACTTC. It encodes CASSLESRLAGGMETQYF.

V and J are TRBV4-1 and TRBJ2-7, with 7 bases that match TRBD1. The CDR3 totals 15 residues. Germline CDR1 is MGHRA and CDR2 is YSYEKL. The V segment lost 5 bases and the J segment 0 bases; nucleotides outside the gene matches: 7. The CDR3 nucleotides read TGCGCCAGCAGCTTAACAGGGGATCGCTCCTACGAGCAGTACTTC. It yields the protein CASSLTGDRSYEQYF.

In its sample, this clonotype was seen many times. The chain employs TRBV5-4 and TRBJ1-1, with 8 nucleotides matching TRBD1. The length of the CDR3 is 14 residues. Per germline, CDR1 SGHNT and CDR2 YYREEE (reference sequence). V dropped 1 base and J dropped 5; count of bases not matched to a gene: 4. CDR3 sequence: CASSLSGGRTEAFF. CDR3 DNA: TGTGCCAGCAGCTTGTCAGGGGGCAGAACTGAAGCTTTCTTT.

This clonotype was counted many times. The V and J genes are TRBV6-2 or TRBV6-3 and TRBJ2-2, with D possibly being TRBD2 (6 bases). Trimming left V 4 bases short and J 3 bases short, with 15 bases between. The germline gives CDR1 MNHEY, CDR2 SVGEGT. CDR3 length: 16 residues. The CDR3 region is CASSSAGTPYTGELFF. The CDR3 DNA is TGTGCCAGCAGTTCGGCAGGGACTCCATACACCGGGGAGCTGTTTTTT.

As to this clonotype: A single base separates this from a much larger clone, so it may be a read error. This chain connects TRBV7-3 to TRBJ2-3, with D maybe TRBD1 (5 bases). CDR1 and CDR2 (germline): SGHTA, FQGTGA. This CDR3 is 15 amino acids long. The germline V and J ends were trimmed by 1 base and 7 bases, with 15 bases remaining between them. The CDR3 DNA follows: TGTGCCAGCAGCTTAATAGGATGGGGCGCAAATACGCAGTATTTT. The encoded protein is CASSLIGWGANTQYF.

The rearrangement uses TRBV27 and TRBJ2-2; a weak D match, TRBD1 (5 bases). The germline gives CDR1 MNHEY, CDR2 SMNVEV (reference sequence). The CDR3 consists of 16 residues. Trimming stripped 1 base from V and 6 bases from J, with 15 bases between. DNA of the CDR3: TGTGCCAGCAGTTTATTAGGGGTTGAAGGTGCCGGGGAGCTGTTTTTT. Translating gives CASSLLGVEGAGELFF.

The chain employs TRBV4-1 and TRBJ2-2, with TRBD2 matching 10 bases. With 1 base clipped from V and 4 bases from J, the junction kept 6 bases outside the gene matches. This CDR3 contains 17 residues. Germline V lookup: CDR1 MGHRA, CDR2 YSYEKL. The CDR3 protein is CASSQAPAGGLTGELFF. The CDR3 region has the DNA TGCGCCAGCAGCCAAGCCCCAGCGGGGGGGCTCACCGGGGAGCTGTTTTTT.

This sequence joins TRBV3-1 and TRBJ2-5; no reliable D call. V shed 1 base and J shed 5 bases, with 14 bases lying between them. The CDR3 is 15 residues long. Per the germline V gene, CDR1 is LGHDT and CDR2 is YNNKEL (reference sequence). Here the CDR3 reads CASSQVIGLSETQYF. The CDR3 bases are TGTGCCAGCAGCCAAGTGATCGGCCTTAGTGAGACCCAGTACTTC.